Following are 28 T cell receptor beta chains from one sample sequenced in a study of beta chain features in type 1 diabetes. What was sequenced were expressed TCRB transcripts, since all of the isolated RNA had been reverse transcribed. Libraries were prepared by immunoSEQ multiplex PCR; TCRdb keeps only in-frame clonotypes and omits some of them. The sample contains 430,000 or so clones, around 10% of which appear only once. Source material: naive CD4+ T cells from blood. These receptors came from a woman aged 18-29 years in good health.

The chain uses TRBV2 and TRBJ2-7; the match to TRBD2 covers 10 bases. The V segment lost 2 bases and the J segment 2 bases; nucleotides outside the gene matches: 3. The CDR3 is 15 amino acids. Germline V gene data show CDR1 as SNHLY and CDR2 as FYNNEI. The CDR3 protein is CASSEPGLATYEQYF. The CDR3 nucleotides are TGTGCCAGCAGTGAACCGGGACTAGCGACCTACGAGCAGTACTTC.

This clone was observed a handful of times. J is TRBJ2-1 and V is TRBV9, with 8 bases lining up with TRBD2. V shed 4 bases, J shed 6 bases, and the junction held 9 bases outside the gene matches. The V gene's germline CDR1 is SGDLS and CDR2 YYNGEE. CDR3 length equals 15 residues. The CDR3 coding sequence is TGTGCCAGCAGCCTCGGGAGGGTTGGTTCCAATGAGCAGTTCTTC. This gives the protein CASSLGRVGSNEQFF.

This clone occurred a few times. This CDR3 is CASSLSIGQGGYTF. For the CDR3, the DNA is TGTGCCAGCAGCTTATCCATCGGACAGGGTGGCTACACCTTC. The V gene is TRBV7-3, the J gene TRBJ1-2, with TRBD1 matching over 8 bases. V lost 2 bases and J lost 7; bases outside the gene matches: 6. The CDR3 has 14 amino acids. Germline CDR1 reads SGHTA; CDR2 reads FQGTGA.

As regards this clone: Other DNA sequences in this sample translate to the same CDR3. The V call is TRBV7-2, the J call TRBJ2-5; D may be TRBD2 (5 bases). The CDR3 runs 14 residues. Per germline, CDR1 SGHTA and CDR2 FQGNSA. Trimming pared 0 bases from V and 5 bases from J, leaving 10 bases between. This CDR3 reads CASSLAGPGETQYF. CDR3 nucleotide sequence: TGTGCCAGCAGCTTAGCAGGGCCGGGGGAGACCCAGTACTTC.

The chain links TRBV7-7 to TRBJ2-3; D possibly matches TRBD1 or TRBD2 (5 bases each). The germline V gene encodes CDR1 SSHAT and CDR2 FNYEAQ (reference sequence). The CDR3 totals 14 residues. V lost 5 bases to trimming and J lost 8 bases, with 17 bases between them. CDR3 sequence reads: CASSARVQSGTQYF. DNA for the CDR3: TGTGCCAGCAGCGCCAGGGTACAGAGCGGTACGCAGTATTTT. Based on the CDR3 plus reference TRBV7-7 and TRBJ2-3, the full variable domain is GAGVSQSPRYKVTKRGQDVTLRCDPISSHATLYWYQQALGQGPEFLTYFNYEAQPDKSGLPSDRFSAERPEGSISTLTIQRTEQRDSAMYRCASSARVQSGTQYFGPGTRLTVL.

This clone was recorded a few times. The same CDR3 arises from other DNA sequences in this sample as well. DNA of the CDR3: TGTGCCAGCAGCTTGGAGACCGGGGAGCTGTTTTTT. Its protein is CASSLETGELFF. The chain joins TRBV7-9 to TRBJ2-2; the D is unclear. Germline loops: CDR1 SEHNR, CDR2 FQNEAQ (reference sequence). The CDR3 loop spans 12 amino acids. Trimming left V 3 bases short and J 5 bases short, with 4 bases between.

Here the CDR3 reads CASRSKGGLLSGTDTQYF. Written as DNA, the CDR3 is TGTGCCAGCCGCTCCAAGGGGGGGCTGCTATCTGGCACAGATACGCAGTATTTT. This chain joins TRBV7-2 and TRBJ2-3, with D maybe TRBD2 (7 bases). V was clipped by 8 bases and J by 1 base, with 25 bases between them. CDR3 length equals 18 residues. In germline, CDR1 is SGHTA, CDR2 FQGNSA.

This clone showed up just a few times. Other DNA sequences in this sample translate to the same CDR3. The chain uses TRBV18 and TRBJ2-5; 8 bases align to TRBD1. The CDR3 sequence is 13 residues long. V lost 4 bases, J lost 2 bases, and 0 bases stayed unmatched. The V gene's germline CDR1 is KGHSH and CDR2 LQKENI. CDR3 nucleotide sequence: TGTGCCAGCTCACGGACAGGGCAAGAGACCCAGTACTTC. Amino acid sequence: CASSRTGQETQYF.

Worth noting for this clone: Sequence at one end of the junction differs from germline and may be a read error. The chain uses TRBV14 and TRBJ2-3; 7 positions match TRBD1. There are 14 residues in the CDR3. The germline CDR1 and CDR2 sequences are SGHDN and FVKESK. CDR3 residues: CASSPVPTGIWTPW. The CDR3 coding sequence is TGTGCCAGCAGCCCCGTCCCGACAGGGATTTGGACTCCCTGG.

The chain uses TRBV15 and TRBJ2-3; no firm D call. CDR1 and CDR2 (germline): LNHNV, YYDKDF (reference sequence). Trimming removed 5 bases from V and 0 bases from J, with 3 bases in between. The CDR3 is made up of 12 amino acids. CDR3 in DNA: TGTGCCACCAGCGGAAGCACAGATACGCAGTATTTT. Translated, it gives CATSGSTDTQYF.

V and J are TRBV7-9 and TRBJ2-2; the D gene is possibly TRBD1 (5 bases). Germline CDR1 is SEHNR and CDR2 is FQNEAQ (reference sequence). The CDR3 has 15 amino acids. V lost 2 bases and J 4 bases, leaving 11 bases between the germline ends. In DNA form, the CDR3 reads TGTGCCAGCAGCTTAACGGACATTAGCACCGGGGAGCTGTTTTTT. It encodes CASSLTDISTGELFF.

This clone has only a few counts. This chain links TRBV15 with TRBJ2-1; the D is unclear. The V and J ends lost 0 bases and 8 bases respectively, with 8 bases between them. This CDR3 has 13 amino acids. The V gene's germline CDR1 is LNHNV and CDR2 YYDKDF (reference sequence). As DNA, the CDR3 is TGTGCCACCAGCAGAGATTTGGTCCATGAGCAGTTCTTC. As protein: CATSRDLVHEQFF.

This clone was observed a few times. The CDR3 DNA follows: TGCGCCAGCAGCCAAGATGGGACGGAGGGAAACATTCAGTACTTC. The encoded protein is CASSQDGTEGNIQYF. The chain has TRBV4-3 and TRBJ2-4, with TRBD2 as a possible D gene (6 bases). The CDR3 consists of 15 residues. In germline, CDR1 is LGHNA, CDR2 YSLEER. Trimming shortened V by 0 bases and J by 6 bases, and 12 bases separated the two germline ends.

V is TRBV7-9 and J is TRBJ2-7; the match to TRBD1 covers 9 bases. With 5 bases clipped from V and 2 bases from J, the junction kept 4 bases outside the gene matches. Germline loops: CDR1 SEHNR, CDR2 FQNEAQ (reference sequence). There are 14 residues in the CDR3. In DNA, the CDR3 is TGTGCCAGCAGCCGGGACAGGGTCCCCTACGAGCAGTACTTC. Translating it yields CASSRDRVPYEQYF.

This chain links TRBV30 with TRBJ1-1; D uncertain. V dropped 5 bases and J dropped 4 bases, with 17 bases sitting between them. The CDR3 sequence is 14 residues long. The V gene's germline CDR1 is GTSNPN and CDR2 SVGIG (reference sequence). Here the CDR3 reads CAWLGLGRGTEAFF. The CDR3 DNA reads as TGTGCCTGGTTGGGATTGGGCCGGGGCACTGAAGCTTTCTTT.

This clone has a handful of counts. V gene TRBV9 combines with J gene TRBJ2-6, with D unclear. CDR3 size: 16 residues. Germline V gives CDR1 SGDLS, CDR2 YYNGEE. V dropped 0 bases and J dropped 0 bases, with 7 bases sitting between them. CDR3: CASSVAFVSGANVLTF. CDR3 sequence (DNA): TGTGCCAGCAGCGTAGCTTTCGTCTCTGGGGCCAACGTCCTGACTTTC.

This clone occurred a few times. The chain carries TRBV7-9 and TRBJ2-3; D uncertain. This CDR3 has 14 residues. The V end was cut by 6 bases, the J end by 1 base, with 11 bases between. Germline assignment: CDR1 SEHNR and CDR2 FQNEAQ (reference sequence). The CDR3 nucleotides read TGTGCCAGCAGGCTTTATCCCCGCACAGATACGCAGTATTTT. Protein sequence: CASRLYPRTDTQYF.

This chain joins TRBV7-9 and TRBJ2-3; weak D call: TRBD2 (6 bases). Germline-derived CDR1 and CDR2 are SEHNR and FQNEAQ (reference sequence). V dropped 0 bases and J dropped 11 bases, with 12 bases sitting between them. The CDR3 consists of 13 residues. Here the CDR3 reads CASSLAVTGEQYF. The DNA for the CDR3 is TGTGCCAGCAGCTTAGCTGTCACGGGGGAGCAGTATTTT.

The rearrangement uses TRBV2 and TRBJ1-3; TRBD1 agrees at 7 bases. Germline V gene sequence: CDR1 SNHLY, CDR2 FYNNEI. The V gene end was trimmed by 4 bases and the J gene end by 2 bases; junction bases not matched to a gene: 2. This CDR3 comprises 14 residues. The CDR3 coding sequence is TGTGCCAGCAGTGCCGGGACAGCTGGAAACACCATATATTTT. Its translation is CASSAGTAGNTIYF.

The chain employs TRBV28 and TRBJ2-7, with D possibly being TRBD2 (6 bases). This CDR3 spans 14 amino acids. Germline CDR1 is MDHEN and CDR2 is SYDVKM. Trimming left V 2 bases short and J 5 bases short, with 13 bases between. CDR3 bases: TGTGCCAGCAGTTTAGGAGGGAAGCTTGACGAGCAGTACGTC. It yields the protein CASSLGGKLDEQYV.

The chain has TRBV7-8 and TRBJ2-1; D perhaps matches TRBD2 (6 bases). V lost 4 bases and J 8 bases, leaving 9 bases between the germline ends. Germline lookup yields CDR1 SGHVS and CDR2 FQNEAQ. This CDR3 comprises 12 residues. CDR3 DNA: TGTGCCAGCAGCTGGAGGGTCTATGAGCAGTTCTTC. It translates to CASSWRVYEQFF.

CDR3 sequence (DNA): TGTGCCAGCAGTCGCGACAGGGACCCTTCCCCCTACGAGCAGTACGTC. It is translated as CASSRDRDPSPYEQYV. The chain has TRBV5-4 and TRBJ2-7; 7 positions match TRBD1. Trimming cost V 5 bases and J 2 bases; bases outside gene matches: 13. Per germline, CDR1 SGHNT and CDR2 YYREEE (reference sequence). The CDR3 loop spans 16 amino acids.

This clone was found a few times. This sequence joins TRBV5-4 and TRBJ2-1, with TRBD2 matching over 7 bases. CDR1 and CDR2 from the germline V gene are SGHNT and YYREEE (reference sequence). V shed 4 bases and J 9 bases; nucleotides not matched to a gene: 13. The CDR3 runs 15 residues. Here the CDR3 reads CASSLRLAPYGEQFF. Here the CDR3 DNA reads TGTGCCAGCAGCCTAAGACTAGCCCCCTACGGTGAGCAGTTCTTC.

This clone was seen a few times. The chain carries TRBV10-3 and TRBJ1-1; 7 bases are shared with TRBD1. Trimming at V came to 7 bases and at J to 0 bases, leaving 8 bases not matched to a gene. Germline CDR1 reads ENHRY; CDR2 reads SYGVKD. This CDR3 has 15 residues. The CDR3 bases are TGTGCCATCACCAAATCCGGGACAGTGAACACTGAAGCTTTCTTT. Residues: CAITKSGTVNTEAFF.

In this sample, this clone turned up a few times. V and J are TRBV25-1 and TRBJ1-5; 8 nucleotides agree with TRBD1. Germline-derived CDR1 and CDR2 are MGHDK and SYGVNS. This CDR3 has 15 residues. With 2 bases clipped from V and 1 base from J, the junction kept 1 base outside the gene matches. The CDR3 region is CASSETGGSNQPQHF. In nucleotides, the CDR3 is TGTGCCAGCAGTGAAACAGGGGGAAGCAATCAGCCCCAGCATTTT.

The gene calls are TRBV7-3 and TRBJ2-5; D is possibly TRBD1 (6 bases). This CDR3 region has 14 residues. V was pared by 6 bases and J by 1 base, with 12 bases between. CDR1 is SGHTA, CDR2 FQGTGA, per germline. The CDR3 loop is CASRDGTLQETQYF. The CDR3 nucleotides read TGTGCCAGCAGGGATGGGACACTCCAAGAGACCCAGTACTTC.

In its sample, this clone was seen a few times. The chain links TRBV29-1 to TRBJ2-1; 15 bases fit TRBD2. The CDR3 is 15 amino acids. J was trimmed by 12 bases and V by 7 bases; bases with no gene match: 13. Germline lookup yields CDR1 SQVTM and CDR2 ANQGSEA. Written as DNA, the CDR3 is TGCAGCGCCTCGGTGGGGACTAGCGGGGGGAGTGCGCAGTTCTTC. Translation: CSASVGTSGGSAQFF.

For the CDR3, the DNA is TGTGCCACCAGCGACGGGATTCAGGGAGTTGAGCAGTTCTTC. Translated, it gives CATSDGIQGVEQFF. The chain carries TRBV15 and TRBJ2-1; either TRBD1 or TRBD2 may fit D (5 bases each). Trimming shortened V by 5 bases and J by 9 bases, and 17 bases separated the two germline ends. The CDR3 is 14 residues long. CDR1 and CDR2 (germline): LNHNV, YYDKDF (reference sequence).